The next 12 T cell receptor beta chains were all read from a single sample in a study of T-cell memory formation after mild COVID-19. Each CDR3 protein is one row after TCRdb ran MiXCR on the 5' RACE reads. The profile covers around 80,000 distinct CDR3 sequences, with around 13% appearing a single time and less than 45% taken by the ten largest. The sample taken for sequencing was PBMCs or a T cell subset sorted from them (not recorded which). Receptors were obtained from a man younger than 30 who had mild COVID-19 (a few samples of this study predate the infection). Cell type and time point are not known.

This clonotype was seen a handful of times. CDR3 in DNA: TGTGCCAGCAGCACCGGACTGTTAAACACTGAAGCTTTCTTT. Translation gives CASSTGLLNTEAFF. V and J are TRBV12-3 or TRBV12-4 and TRBJ1-1; D is unresolved. There are 14 residues in the CDR3. The V end was cut by 6 bases, the J end by 2 bases, with 13 bases between.

The rearrangement uses TRBV12-3 or TRBV12-4 and TRBJ2-1; 8 bases are a match to TRBD2. CDR3 length equals 14 residues. The junction had 4 bases not matched to a gene; V was cut back by 2 bases and J by 7 bases. Here the CDR3 DNA reads TGTGCCAGCAGTTTACTCGCGGGGGGTAATGAGCAGTTCTTC. Its translation is CASSLLAGGNEQFF.

V and J are TRBV9 and TRBJ2-1; unclear D gene. V gave up 0 bases and J gave up 0 bases, with 10 bases separating them. Germline V gives CDR1 SGDLS, CDR2 YYNGEE. The CDR3 extends over 16 amino acids. The DNA for the CDR3 is TGTGCCAGCAGCGTAGAAGGCCGGGTCTCCTACAATGAGCAGTTCTTC. It codes for CASSVEGRVSYNEQFF.

V usage is TRBV29-1 and J usage is TRBJ2-1, with D uncertain. Trimming removed 3 bases at V and 11 bases at J, with 8 bases between. The CDR3 sequence is 10 residues long. The germline CDR1 and CDR2 sequences are SQVTM and ANQGSEA. CDR3 in DNA: TGCAGCGTTGATACAGTACAGCAGTTCTTC. Protein sequence: CSVDTVQQFF.

This clonotype was found a few times. The rearrangement uses TRBV5-1 and TRBJ2-2; TRBD1 is a possible D gene (8 bases). The CDR3 contains 15 residues. Looked up from germline, CDR1 is SGHRS and CDR2 is YFSETQ. The V end lost 4 bases, the J end lost 5 bases, and 15 bases lay between the germline ends. This CDR3 is CASSPDRGGTGELFF. The CDR3 DNA is TGCGCCAGCAGCCCCGACAGGGGAGGGACCGGGGAGCTGTTTTTT.

This clonotype was detected only a few times. The rearrangement links TRBV10-3 to TRBJ2-1; the D is unclear. Per the germline V gene, CDR1 is ENHRY and CDR2 is SYGVKD. This CDR3 comprises 16 residues. The germline V and J ends were trimmed by 1 base and 8 bases, with 18 bases remaining between them. CDR3 in DNA: TGTGCCATCAGTGAGTTTGGGATATTCTTTTTCGATGAGCAGTTCTTC. Its protein product is CAISEFGIFFFDEQFF.

The sample holds a few counts of this clonotype. The J gene is TRBJ2-1, the V gene TRBV7-9, with TRBD1 identical over 11 bases. The CDR3 has 15 residues. The V and J ends lost 1 base and 10 bases, in that order; junction bases with no gene match: 6. In germline, CDR1 is SEHNR, CDR2 FQNEAQ (reference sequence). DNA for the CDR3: TGTGCCAGCAGCTTAGTGGGACAGGGGGGCCCAGAGCAGTTCTTC. It specifies CASSLVGQGGPEQFF.

This chain links TRBV27 with TRBJ1-5; D unresolved. Germline loops: CDR1 MNHEY, CDR2 SMNVEV (reference sequence). Trimming pared 1 base from V and 6 bases from J, leaving 7 bases between. This CDR3 region has 13 residues. Written as DNA, the CDR3 is TGTGCCAGCAGTTTATTCGGGCCTCAGCCCCAGCATTTT. Translating it yields CASSLFGPQPQHF.

This clonotype was found many times. This CDR3 reads CASSLTGTGQETQYF. The CDR3 DNA reads TGTGCCAGCAGCTTGACGGGGACAGGGCAAGAGACCCAGTACTTC. This chain uses TRBV7-3 with TRBJ2-5, with TRBD1 matching over 9 bases. The germline V gene has CDR1 SGHTA and CDR2 FQGTGA. With 3 bases clipped from V and 2 bases from J, the junction kept 4 bases outside the gene matches. This CDR3 has 15 amino acids.

The rearrangement links TRBV12-3 or TRBV12-4 to TRBJ1-2; TRBD1 aligns across 9 bases. The V segment lost 0 bases and the J segment 4 bases; nucleotides outside the gene matches: 3. The CDR3 contains 15 residues. CDR3 DNA sequence: TGTGCCAGCAGTTTAGCGGGACAGGGCAGCTATGGCTACACCTTC. It translates to CASSLAGQGSYGYTF.

This clonotype was counted only a few times. V gene TRBV4-3 combines with J gene TRBJ2-1; a possible D gene is TRBD2 (6 bases). Per the germline V gene, CDR1 is LGHNA and CDR2 is YSLEER. This CDR3 contains 15 residues. V was cut by 0 bases and J by 8 bases, with 14 bases left in between. CDR3 region: CASSQEWEAGDEQFF. The CDR3 coding sequence is TGCGCCAGCAGCCAAGAGTGGGAGGCCGGGGATGAGCAGTTCTTC.

The chain recombines TRBV27 with TRBJ2-3; D might be TRBD1 (5 bases). Trimming left V 3 bases short and J 4 bases short, with 11 bases between. The CDR3 runs to 14 residues. Germline V gene data show CDR1 as MNHEY and CDR2 as SMNVEV (reference sequence). The CDR3 spells CASSLFQGADTQYF. In nucleotides, the CDR3 is TGTGCCAGCAGTTTGTTCCAGGGCGCAGATACGCAGTATTTT.